The text below deals with one T cell receptor (beta chain). The antigen is not known. These data come from a study of OX40 agonist ivuxolimab in advanced cancers. Background on the study: Under the entry rules, prior anti-PD-1, anti-PD-L1 or anti-CTLA-4 therapy was allowed, and 40% had some. Whole-study findings and limits: Partly responding patients at 0.1-3.0 mg/kg showed some of the smallest clonal expansion. No determination was made of the antigen specificity of the expanded peripheral T cells.

Measured with immunoSEQ multiplex PCR; TCRdb has only the in-frame clones, and not every one. The sample contains about 58,000 clones, less than 90% of which appear only once. The sequences come from CD4+ or CD8+ T cells sorted from blood, collected in a trial of the OX40 agonist ivuxolimab. The TCR originated in an adult with an advanced solid tumor such as melanoma, head and neck, liver or kidney cancer.

The CDR3 DNA reads TGTGCCAGCAGCCCTTCACAGAGCTCCTACGAGCAGTACTTC. Translated: CASSPSQSSYEQYF. The J gene is TRBJ2-7, the V gene TRBV7-9; no firm D call. The germline V gene encodes CDR1 SEHNR and CDR2 FQNEAQ (reference sequence). The CDR3 has 14 amino acids. Trimming pared 5 bases from V and 0 bases from J, leaving 11 bases between.